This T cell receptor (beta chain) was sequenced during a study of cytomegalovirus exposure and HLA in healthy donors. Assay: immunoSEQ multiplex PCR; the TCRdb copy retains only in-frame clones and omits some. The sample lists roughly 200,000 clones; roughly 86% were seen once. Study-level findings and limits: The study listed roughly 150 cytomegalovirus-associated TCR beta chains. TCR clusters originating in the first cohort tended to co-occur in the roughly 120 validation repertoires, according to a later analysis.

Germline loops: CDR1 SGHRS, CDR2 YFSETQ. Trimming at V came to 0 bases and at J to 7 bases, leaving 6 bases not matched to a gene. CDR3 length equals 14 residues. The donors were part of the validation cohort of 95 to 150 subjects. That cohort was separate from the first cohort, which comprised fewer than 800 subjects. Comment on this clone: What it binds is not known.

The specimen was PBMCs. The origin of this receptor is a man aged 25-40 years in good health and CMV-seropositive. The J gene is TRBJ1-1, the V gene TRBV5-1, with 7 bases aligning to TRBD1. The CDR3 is CASSLGTGNFEAFF. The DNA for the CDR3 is TGCGCCAGCAGCTTGGGGACAGGCAACTTTGAAGCTTTCTTT.